This TCR beta chain stems from a study of cytomegalovirus exposure and HLA in healthy donors. V shed 9 bases and J 5 bases; nucleotides not matched to a gene: 8. This CDR3 has 14 residues. CDR1 and CDR2 from the germline V gene are ENHRY and SYGVKD. The PCR was carried out with 60 Vbeta primers and 13 Jbeta primers. Measured with immunoSEQ multiplex PCR; TCRdb has only the in-frame clones, and not every one. The table lists 100,000 to 150,000 clones, about 80% of them singletons. This clone was observed a handful of times. Sequences were obtained from PBMCs. The chain employs TRBV10-3 and TRBJ1-4; 8 bases fit TRBD1. The sequence was collected from a man aged 40-49 years in good health and CMV-seronegative. The CDR3 region is CAIWAGGLNEKLFF. CDR3 DNA: TGTGCCATTTGGGCAGGGGGCTTAAATGAAAAACTGTTTTTT.